This T cell receptor beta chain was documented in a study of blood T cell repertoires in COVID-19. In the study overall: From the United States, Italy and Spain came samples of acute and convalescent COVID-19. Nucleic acid was either cDNA or gDNA, and it came from T cells, B-cell-depleted T cells, or PBMCs.

The Seattle patients, enrolled during active infection, were followed longitudinally. In the study's own analysis: Using reference gene primer amplification, nucleated cell counts were estimated. Repertoires were generated with immunoSEQ multiplex PCR, while TCRdb's copy carries only in-frame clones and drops some. D and trimming were read from the DNA, whereas the V and J calls and clone size are those reported in that table. The sample contains about 370,000 clones, over 75% of which appear only once. As concerns this clone: The same CDR3 also results from other DNA sequences found in this sample.

This CDR3 contains 12 residues. Germline assignment: CDR1 GTSNPN and CDR2 SVGIG (reference sequence). The sequencing sample was made of peripheral blood. J is TRBJ2-7 and V is TRBV30; 9 bases are a match to TRBD1. The TCR comes from a woman in her twenties or thirties with COVID-19, enrolled during active disease. The CDR3 nucleotides read TGTGCGTCCGGGACAGGGACGTACGAGCAGTACTTC. Translating gives CASGTGTYEQYF.